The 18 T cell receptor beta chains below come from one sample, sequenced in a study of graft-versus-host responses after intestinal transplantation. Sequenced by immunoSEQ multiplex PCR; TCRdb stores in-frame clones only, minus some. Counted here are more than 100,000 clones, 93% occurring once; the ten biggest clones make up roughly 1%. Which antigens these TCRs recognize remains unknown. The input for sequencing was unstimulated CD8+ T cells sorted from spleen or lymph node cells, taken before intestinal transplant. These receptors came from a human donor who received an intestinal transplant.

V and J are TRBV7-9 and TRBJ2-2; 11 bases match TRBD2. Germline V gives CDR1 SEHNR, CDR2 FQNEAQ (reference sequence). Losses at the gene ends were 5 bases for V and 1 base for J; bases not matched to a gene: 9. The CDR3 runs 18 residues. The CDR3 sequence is CASSPRPGLAGNTGELFF. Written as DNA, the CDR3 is TGTGCCAGCAGCCCCCGCCCCGGACTAGCGGGGAACACCGGGGAGCTGTTTTTT.

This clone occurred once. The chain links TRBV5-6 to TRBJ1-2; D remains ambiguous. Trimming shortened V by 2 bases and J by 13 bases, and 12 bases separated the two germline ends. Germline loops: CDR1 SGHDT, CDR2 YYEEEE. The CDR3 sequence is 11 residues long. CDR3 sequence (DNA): TGTGCCAGCAGCTTCGTCCAAGGAGTCACCTTC. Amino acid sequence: CASSFVQGVTF.

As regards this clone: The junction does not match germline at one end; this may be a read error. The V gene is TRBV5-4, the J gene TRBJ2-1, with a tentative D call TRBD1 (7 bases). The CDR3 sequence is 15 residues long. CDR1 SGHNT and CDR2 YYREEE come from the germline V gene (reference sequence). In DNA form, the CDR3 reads TGTGCCAGCAGCACCGGGACAGTGGGGGGAAATGGGCAGTTCTTC. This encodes CASSTGTVGGNGQFF.

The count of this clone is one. Here the CDR3 reads CAISESTVQQVENTGELFF. The CDR3 coding sequence is TGTGCCATCAGTGAGTCGACCGTCCAACAGGTGGAGAACACCGGGGAGCTGTTTTTT. The J gene is TRBJ2-2, the V gene TRBV10-3, with a weak D call TRBD1 (5 bases). The germline CDR1 and CDR2 sequences are ENHRY and SYGVKD. Trimming left V 0 bases short and J 1 base short, with 18 bases between. The CDR3 is 19 residues long.

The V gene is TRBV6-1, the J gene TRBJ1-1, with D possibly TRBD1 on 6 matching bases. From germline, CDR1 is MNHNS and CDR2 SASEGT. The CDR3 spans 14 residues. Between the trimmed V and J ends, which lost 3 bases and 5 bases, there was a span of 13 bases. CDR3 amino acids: CASSDGGPSTEAFF. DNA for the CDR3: TGTGCCAGCAGTGATGGGGGGCCCAGTACTGAAGCTTTCTTT.

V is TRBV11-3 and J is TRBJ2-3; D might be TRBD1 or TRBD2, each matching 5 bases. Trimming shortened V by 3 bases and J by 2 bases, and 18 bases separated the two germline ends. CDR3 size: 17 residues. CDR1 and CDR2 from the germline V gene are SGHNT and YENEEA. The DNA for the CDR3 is TGTGCCAGCAGCTTGGGGACCACCCCTCTCATCACAGATACGCAGTATTTT. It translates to CASSLGTTPLITDTQYF.

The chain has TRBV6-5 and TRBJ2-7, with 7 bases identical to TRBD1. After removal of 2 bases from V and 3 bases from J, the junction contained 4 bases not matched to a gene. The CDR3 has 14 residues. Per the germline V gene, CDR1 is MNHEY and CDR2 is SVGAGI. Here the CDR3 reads CASSYGQDNYEQYF. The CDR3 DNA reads TGTGCCAGCAGTTACGGACAGGACAACTACGAGCAGTACTTC.

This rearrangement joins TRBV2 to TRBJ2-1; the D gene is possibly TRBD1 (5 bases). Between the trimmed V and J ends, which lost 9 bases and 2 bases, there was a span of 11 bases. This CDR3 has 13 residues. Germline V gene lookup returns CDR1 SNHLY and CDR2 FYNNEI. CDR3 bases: TGTGCCAGTCTCAGGGTGACCTACAATGAGCAGTTCTTC. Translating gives CASLRVTYNEQFF.

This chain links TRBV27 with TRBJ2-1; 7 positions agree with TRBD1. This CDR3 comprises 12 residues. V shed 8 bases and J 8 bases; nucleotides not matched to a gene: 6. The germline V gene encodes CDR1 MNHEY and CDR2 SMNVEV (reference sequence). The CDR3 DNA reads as TGTGCCAGCTCACAGGGGTTCGATGAGCAGTTCTTC. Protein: CASSQGFDEQFF.

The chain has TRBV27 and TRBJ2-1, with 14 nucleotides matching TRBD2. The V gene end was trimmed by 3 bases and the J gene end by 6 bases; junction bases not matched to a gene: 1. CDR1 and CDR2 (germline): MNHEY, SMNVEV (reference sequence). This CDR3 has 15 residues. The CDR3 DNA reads TGTGCCAGCAGTTTGGGGACTAGCGGGGGCAATGAGCAGTTCTTC. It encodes CASSLGTSGGNEQFF.

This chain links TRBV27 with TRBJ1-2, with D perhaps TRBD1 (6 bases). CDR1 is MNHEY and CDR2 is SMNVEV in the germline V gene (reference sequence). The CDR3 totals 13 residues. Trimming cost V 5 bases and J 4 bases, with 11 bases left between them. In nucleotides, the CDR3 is TGTGCCAGCAGTGGGGGGGCAGGCTATGGCTACACCTTC. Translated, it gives CASSGGAGYGYTF.

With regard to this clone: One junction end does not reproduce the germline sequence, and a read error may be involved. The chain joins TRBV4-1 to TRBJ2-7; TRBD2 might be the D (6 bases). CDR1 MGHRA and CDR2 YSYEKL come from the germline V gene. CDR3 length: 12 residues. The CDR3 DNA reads TGCGCCAGCAGCCAAGATGCTAGGGGACTTAACTTC. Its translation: CASSQDARGLNF.

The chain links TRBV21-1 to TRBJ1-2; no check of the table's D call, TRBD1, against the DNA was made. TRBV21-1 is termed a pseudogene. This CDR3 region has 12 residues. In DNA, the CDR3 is TGTGCCAGCAGCTCGAGGGGGCATGGCTACACCTTC. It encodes CASSSRGHGYTF.

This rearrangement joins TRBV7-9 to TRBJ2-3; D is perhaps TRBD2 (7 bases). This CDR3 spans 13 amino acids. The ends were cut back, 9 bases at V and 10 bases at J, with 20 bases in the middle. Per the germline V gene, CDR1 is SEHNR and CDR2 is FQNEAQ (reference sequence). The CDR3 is CASPRGDIQAQYF. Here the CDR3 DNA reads TGTGCCAGTCCCCGGGGGGACATCCAAGCGCAGTATTTT.

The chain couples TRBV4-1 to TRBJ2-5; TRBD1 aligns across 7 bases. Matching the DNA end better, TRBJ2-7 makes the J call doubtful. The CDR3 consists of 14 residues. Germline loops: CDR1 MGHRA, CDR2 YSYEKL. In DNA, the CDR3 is TGCGCCAGCAGCCAAGGGACAGGATACTACGAGCAGTACTTC. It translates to CASSQGTGYYEQYF.

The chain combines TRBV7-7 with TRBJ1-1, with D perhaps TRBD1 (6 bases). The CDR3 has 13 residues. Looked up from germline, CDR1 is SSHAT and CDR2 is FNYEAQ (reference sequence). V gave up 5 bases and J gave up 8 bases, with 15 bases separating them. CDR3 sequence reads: CASSPQGPGEAFF. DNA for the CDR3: TGTGCCAGCAGCCCTCAGGGGCCAGGGGAAGCTTTCTTT.

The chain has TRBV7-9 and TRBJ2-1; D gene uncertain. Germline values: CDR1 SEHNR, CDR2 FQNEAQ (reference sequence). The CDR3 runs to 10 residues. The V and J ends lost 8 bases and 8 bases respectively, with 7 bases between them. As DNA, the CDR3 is TGTGCCAGCCTAGACGATGAGCAGTTCTTC. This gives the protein CASLDDEQFF.

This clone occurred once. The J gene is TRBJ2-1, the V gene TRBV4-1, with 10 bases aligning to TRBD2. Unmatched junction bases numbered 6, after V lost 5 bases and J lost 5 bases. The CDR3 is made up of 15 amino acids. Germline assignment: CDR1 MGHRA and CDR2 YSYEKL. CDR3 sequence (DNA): TGCGCCAGCAGCTATCTAGCGGGGGACAACAATGAGCAGTTCTTC. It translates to CASSYLAGDNNEQFF.